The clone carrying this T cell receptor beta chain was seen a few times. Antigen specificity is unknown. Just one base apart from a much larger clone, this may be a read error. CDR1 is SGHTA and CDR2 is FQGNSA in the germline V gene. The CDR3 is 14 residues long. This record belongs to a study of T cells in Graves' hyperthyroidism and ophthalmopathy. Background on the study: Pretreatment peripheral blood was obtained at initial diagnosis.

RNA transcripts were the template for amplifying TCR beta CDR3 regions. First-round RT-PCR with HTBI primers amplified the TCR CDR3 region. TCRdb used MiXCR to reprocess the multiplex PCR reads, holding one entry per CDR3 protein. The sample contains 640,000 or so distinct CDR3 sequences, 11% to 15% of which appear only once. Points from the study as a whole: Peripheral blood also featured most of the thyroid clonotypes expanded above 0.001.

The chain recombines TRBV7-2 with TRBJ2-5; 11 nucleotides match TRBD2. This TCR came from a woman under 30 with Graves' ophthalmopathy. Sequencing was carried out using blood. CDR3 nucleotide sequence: TGTGTCAGCAGCTTAGCAACTAGCGGGAGAAGTCCGTACTTC. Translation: CVSSLATSGRSPYF.